These T cell receptor beta chains were read from a single sample in a study of CXCR3-negative and CXCR3-positive naive CD8 T cells. TCRdb reprocessed the 5' RACE reads and reports one entry per CDR3 protein, with no DNA. The listing records about 89,000 distinct CDR3 sequences. The sequenced sample consisted of naive CXCR3+ CD8+ T cells from blood. The receptor source for this set is a human donor in good health. Some clones in this sample may be carry-over from other donors' samples. CDR3s include the opening cysteine and the closing phenylalanine or tryptophan. The order of the fields is V gene, J gene, CDR3 protein.

v_call: TRBV27
j_call: TRBJ2-7
cdr3_aa: CASRLGANLQGEQYF

v_call: TRBV12-3/TRBV12-4
j_call: TRBJ2-3
cdr3_aa: CASRGPGTSRTDTQYF

v_call: TRBV27
j_call: TRBJ1-1
cdr3_aa: CASSLLAGKTEAFF

v_call: TRBV21-1
j_call: TRBJ1-1
cdr3_aa: CASSLSVVNKKGTEAFF

v_call: TRBV6-5
j_call: TRBJ2-4
cdr3_aa: CASSYSLRGAKNIQYF

v_call: TRBV6-6
j_call: TRBJ2-2
cdr3_aa: CASSSLDGTGGAPVELFF

v_call: TRBV28
j_call: TRBJ1-1
cdr3_aa: CASSFLGAGPEAFF

v_call: TRBV7-9
j_call: TRBJ1-1
cdr3_aa: CASSSAEGTVNTEAFF

v_call: TRBV7-6
j_call: TRBJ1-6
cdr3_aa: CASSLASGTSKGSPLHF

v_call: TRBV4-3
j_call: TRBJ2-5
cdr3_aa: CASSQEPTGGEETQYF

v_call: TRBV29-1
j_call: TRBJ2-2
cdr3_aa: CSVLPQESNTGELFF

v_call: TRBV25-1
j_call: TRBJ1-1
cdr3_aa: CASSDPGQGPWNTEAFF

v_call: TRBV6-2/TRBV6-3
j_call: TRBJ2-4
cdr3_aa: CASSYYGRPQYF

v_call: TRBV28
j_call: TRBJ2-7
cdr3_aa: CASSSSWGSGAFYEQYF

v_call: TRBV6-1
j_call: TRBJ1-2
cdr3_aa: CASRSEVYGYTF

v_call: TRBV7-2
j_call: TRBJ2-7
cdr3_aa: CASSPVDRGHDEQYF

v_call: TRBV20-1
j_call: TRBJ1-5
cdr3_aa: CSARASEGGDYQPQHF

v_call: TRBV29-1
j_call: TRBJ2-1
cdr3_aa: CSVARGQGQFF

v_call: TRBV20-1
j_call: TRBJ2-4
cdr3_aa: CSIRIKTKNIQYF

v_call: TRBV3-1
j_call: TRBJ2-2
cdr3_aa: CASSRPTSAGELFF

v_call: TRBV15
j_call: TRBJ2-5
cdr3_aa: CATSGGQGRETQYF

v_call: TRBV12-3/TRBV12-4
j_call: TRBJ1-3
cdr3_aa: CANRETSSGNTIYF

v_call: TRBV12-3/TRBV12-4
j_call: TRBJ1-6
cdr3_aa: CASSRGQGSSPLHF

v_call: TRBV6-2/TRBV6-3
j_call: TRBJ1-1
cdr3_aa: CASSHEGAEAFF

v_call: TRBV14
j_call: TRBJ1-5
cdr3_aa: CASSQTGQIVGNQPQHF

v_call: TRBV4-2
j_call: TRBJ2-7
cdr3_aa: CASSQDWGESYEQYF